This T cell receptor (beta chain) was identified during a study of T cells expressing NK-cell markers. Overall study: All TCR beta repertoires analysed originated from sorted CD3+CD56+NKG2C+, CD3+CD56+NKG2C- and CD3+CD56-NKG2C+ T cells.

This CDR3 is 13 amino acids long. Germline V lookup: CDR1 DFQATT, CDR2 SNEGSKA (reference sequence). With the 5' RACE reads reprocessed, TCRdb shows one record per CDR3 protein and no DNA. This repertoire includes some 390,000 distinct CDR3 sequences. V is TRBV20-1 and J is TRBJ2-2; TCRdb picks TRBD1, but there is no DNA to check that call. The TCR was taken from a woman aged 45-65 years in good health. Sequenced input: blood T cells: a sorted CD56 or NKG2C T cell subset, CD4+ or CD8+ T cells, or bulk PBMC T cells (not recorded which). The CDR3 protein is CSARARGTGELFF.